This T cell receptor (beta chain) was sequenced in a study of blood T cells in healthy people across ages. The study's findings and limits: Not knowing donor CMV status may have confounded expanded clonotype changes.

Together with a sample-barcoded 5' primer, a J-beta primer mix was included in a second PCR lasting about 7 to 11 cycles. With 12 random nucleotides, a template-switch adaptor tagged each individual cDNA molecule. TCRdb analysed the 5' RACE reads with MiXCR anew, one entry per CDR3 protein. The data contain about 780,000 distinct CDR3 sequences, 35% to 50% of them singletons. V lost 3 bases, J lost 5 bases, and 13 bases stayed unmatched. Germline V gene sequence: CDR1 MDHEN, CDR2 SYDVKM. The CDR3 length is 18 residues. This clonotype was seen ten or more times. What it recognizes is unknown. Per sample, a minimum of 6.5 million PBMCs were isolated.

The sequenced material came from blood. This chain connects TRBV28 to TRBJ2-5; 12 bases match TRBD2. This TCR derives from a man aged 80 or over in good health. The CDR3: CASSLRLAGAGSEETQYF. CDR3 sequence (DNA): TGTGCCAGCAGTTTGAGACTAGCGGGAGCGGGAAGCGAGGAGACCCAGTACTTC.